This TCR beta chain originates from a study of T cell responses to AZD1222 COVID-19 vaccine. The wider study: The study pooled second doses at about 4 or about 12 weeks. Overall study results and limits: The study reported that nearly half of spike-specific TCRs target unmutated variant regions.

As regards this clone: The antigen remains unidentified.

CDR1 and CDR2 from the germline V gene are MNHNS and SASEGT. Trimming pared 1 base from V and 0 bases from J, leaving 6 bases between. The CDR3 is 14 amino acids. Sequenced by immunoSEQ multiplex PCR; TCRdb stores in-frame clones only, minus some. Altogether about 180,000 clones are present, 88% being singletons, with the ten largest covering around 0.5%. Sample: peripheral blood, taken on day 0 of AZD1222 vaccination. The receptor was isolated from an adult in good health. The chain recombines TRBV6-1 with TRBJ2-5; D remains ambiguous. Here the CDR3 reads CASSEVGYQETQYF. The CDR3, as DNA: TGTGCCAGCAGTGAAGTGGGGTACCAAGAGACCCAGTACTTC.